A selection of T cell receptor beta chains follows, all from one sample in a study of T cell repertoires in cytomegalovirus infection. TCRdb analysed the reads with MiXCR anew, one entry per CDR3 protein. Of roughly 250,000 distinct CDR3 sequences listed, approximately 13% are singletons. Source material: PBMCs. These receptors all come from a human donor in good health (CMV status not recorded). Some clones in this sample may be carry-over from other donors' samples. Both conserved end residues are trimmed from each CDR3. The order of the fields is V gene, D gene, clone size, CDR3 protein. The D gene is left open where the match is weak. A row's size may be missing; if present it is once, few, many or a size class.

V gene: TRBV6-2/TRBV6-3
D gene: TRBD2
clone size: -
CDR3 protein: ASSYAGLAGAATQY

V gene: TRBV29-1
D gene: TRBD2
clone size: many
CDR3 protein: SVYGRAYEQY

V gene: TRBV29-1
D gene: TRBD1
clone size: -
CDR3 protein: SVVEGTGGHYEQY

V gene: TRBV5-5
D gene: TRBD1
clone size: -
CDR3 protein: ASNQGTGIGNTIY

V gene: TRBV28
D gene: TRBD2
clone size: many
CDR3 protein: ASRTSGRAYEQY

V gene: TRBV2
D gene: -
clone size: many
CDR3 protein: ASTPRASGTDTQY

V gene: TRBV5-1
D gene: -
clone size: many
CDR3 protein: ASSSDGLNEKLF

V gene: TRBV11-2
D gene: TRBD2
clone size: -
CDR3 protein: ASSLGRLAGSTDTQY

V gene: TRBV7-2
D gene: -
clone size: many
CDR3 protein: ASSLVSSYSNQPQH

V gene: TRBV7-2
D gene: TRBD2
clone size: many
CDR3 protein: ASSLDLAGGAIYEQY

V gene: TRBV7-9
D gene: -
clone size: many
CDR3 protein: ASSSYGGEQY

V gene: TRBV10-3
D gene: TRBD2
clone size: many
CDR3 protein: AISLAASSYEQY

V gene: TRBV19
D gene: TRBD1
clone size: few
CDR3 protein: ASSTLRDRLHGYT

V gene: TRBV29-1
D gene: -
clone size: few
CDR3 protein: SVGVQPQH

V gene: TRBV28
D gene: TRBD2
clone size: few
CDR3 protein: ASRSSGNPGELF

V gene: TRBV7-2
D gene: -
clone size: -
CDR3 protein: ASSSRRTITDTQY

V gene: TRBV7-2
D gene: -
clone size: many
CDR3 protein: ASSSDGRTEAF

V gene: TRBV19
D gene: -
clone size: many
CDR3 protein: ASRRGSLGGVGTGELF

V gene: TRBV7-2
D gene: -
clone size: many
CDR3 protein: ASSLPKGAGANVLT

V gene: TRBV14
D gene: -
clone size: -
CDR3 protein: ASSQRRGQGAF

V gene: TRBV7-2
D gene: TRBD1
clone size: many
CDR3 protein: ASSSGGGTDTQY

V gene: TRBV5-1
D gene: -
clone size: few
CDR3 protein: ASSVSQGPTYEQY

V gene: TRBV28
D gene: -
clone size: many
CDR3 protein: ASSSATTYEQY

V gene: TRBV6-1
D gene: TRBD1
clone size: many
CDR3 protein: ASSETGQSLGYT

V gene: TRBV10-3
D gene: -
clone size: -
CDR3 protein: AISETDTEAF

V gene: TRBV7-2
D gene: -
clone size: many
CDR3 protein: ASSSPNTGELF

V gene: TRBV28
D gene: -
clone size: many
CDR3 protein: ASSVTGALSTDTQY

V gene: TRBV7-2
D gene: -
clone size: many
CDR3 protein: ASSLGGTASSYNEQF

V gene: TRBV5-1
D gene: TRBD1
clone size: -
CDR3 protein: ASSADRRGTEAF

V gene: TRBV7-9
D gene: TRBD2
clone size: many
CDR3 protein: ASSFGTSGFQETQY

V gene: TRBV15
D gene: TRBD1
clone size: many
CDR3 protein: ATSRSIPGQGLNQPQH

V gene: TRBV5-6
D gene: -
clone size: many
CDR3 protein: ASSSGGGHIFTDTQY

V gene: TRBV7-2
D gene: TRBD1
clone size: many
CDR3 protein: ASTETGQGAVGYT

V gene: TRBV7-8
D gene: TRBD1
clone size: many
CDR3 protein: ASSQTGAEAF

V gene: TRBV6-1
D gene: -
clone size: many
CDR3 protein: ASGDTGELF

V gene: TRBV20-1
D gene: TRBD2
clone size: few
CDR3 protein: SARDGERGDGNTQY

V gene: TRBV4-2
D gene: TRBD2
clone size: few
CDR3 protein: ASSLIAGEEQF

V gene: TRBV20-1
D gene: TRBD1
clone size: -
CDR3 protein: SAREQGARNTDTQY

V gene: TRBV19
D gene: TRBD1
clone size: few
CDR3 protein: ASSIVVTGTGKF

V gene: TRBV7-3
D gene: -
clone size: many
CDR3 protein: ASSPGGVIEKLF

V gene: TRBV7-2
D gene: -
clone size: many
CDR3 protein: ASSHTLDRPPSDTQY

V gene: TRBV5-1
D gene: TRBD1
clone size: -
CDR3 protein: ASSPGQGTGVGQPQH